This TCR beta chain emerged from a study of T and B cells in COVID-19 patients (dated by TCRdb to 2019 to 2021). Concerning the study at large: In this study, adaptive immunity was profiled in COVID-19 patients who either had active infection or had recovered, using TRB and IGH repertoire sequencing of peripheral blood. A recovered cohort was made up of 15 to 19 patients contributing approximately 20 samples, mostly after mild to moderate COVID-19 managed as outpatients. A median age of approximately 30 years was recorded in the recovered cohort versus around 67 years in the active-infection cohort. In the active-infection cohort, about 65% of the 20 patients were critically ill and required mechanical ventilation or ECMO. In the active-infection cohort, about 90% of the 20 patients had comorbidities linked to unfavorable COVID-19 outcome. The repository of TCR and BCR sequences included some 70 time points from around 39 patients, and more than 7.5 million TCR sequences were analysed. Because samples were available both during active disease and after recovery, a couple of patients were counted in both the recovered and the active cohorts. Repertoire analyses used an age-matched reference group of approximately 42 healthy donors who were negative for COVID-19 antibodies as the comparison. As many as 9 follow-up blood samples were taken per patient, and some of the samples covered different disease stages within the same individual. Broader findings and caveats from the paper: Strongly skewed TRBV/TRBJ gene usage was reported in patients with COVID-19. Specific T cell subsets (CD4+/Treg/CD8+) and sorted SARS-CoV-2-responsive or tetramer+ T cells had not yet been sequenced, with those experiments still ongoing. A total of 2,000 to 2,500 exclusive TCR clusters, including approximately 30 low-pGen clusters, were found in the recovered cohort. It was stated that prospective validation of the reported TCR clusters was required before the clusters could be put to clinical use. TRB repertoires were found to be highly clonal in active COVID-19, whereas diversity and richness at recovery were found to rise above healthy donor levels. Few blood samples were available from mildly ill patients while symptoms were present, and early samples from severe cases were likewise scarce. The cohort was considered too small to assess HLA contributions to COVID-19 susceptibility or severity.

Trimming removed 2 bases from V and 2 bases from J; the gene matches leave 12 bases unexplained. As encoded in the germline V gene, CDR1 is MNHNS while CDR2 is SASEGT. Spanning cysteine to phenylalanine, the CDR3 consists of 19 amino acids. The read is trimmed to its CDR3 DNA, 57 bases read in frame from base 1. A remark on this clonotype: The target of this receptor is not known. Base qualities are not provided; no much larger clone lies one nucleotide away.

Genomic DNA extracted from blood, in amounts of roughly 220-550 ng, served as the starting material for amplifying TRB repertoires. These reads were obtained on an Illumina MiSeq. Multiplex PCR with BIOMED2 TRB-A/B primer pools was used to amplify TRB rearrangements. Illumina-compatible adapters and 7-nucleotide sample barcodes were added to the amplicons in two consecutive PCRs. All library PCRs used Phusion HS II polymerase. Amplicons were gel-purified with the NucleoSpin Gel and PCR Clean-up kit, quantified on Qubit, and pooled at around 4 nM. The quality of the amplicon pool was checked on an Agilent 2100 Bioanalyzer prior to Illumina next-generation sequencing. The paper's processing steps were these. Annotation of TRB rearrangements was done in MiXCR 3.0.8 with the default MiXCR reference library. Non-productive reads and sequences with fewer than 2 reads were excluded, and each unique CDR3 nucleotide sequence counted as one clone. Clonality, diversity, richness and V-J gene usage were calculated in R 3.5.1. TCR clustering by CDR3 similarity used GLIPH2, with generation probabilities calculated by OLGA. GLIPH2 clusters were kept only when the clusters contained at least four unique TCR clonotypes present in at least three individuals. Clones were called with MiXCR by TCRdb after fastp trimmed the public reads at Q25, and only in-frame beta chains were retained. Entries that share a CDR3 protein sequence are merged under the most common genes and DNA. The V and J calls follow TCRdb's processing rather than the paper's. This sample has some 8,000 distinct CDR3 sequences in its table, and over 20% of those were observed once. The ten largest clonotypes hold about 6.4% of the sample.

The sample was blood. The chain employs TRBV6-1 and TRBJ1-1, and TRBD1 matches 12 of the central bases. This TCR was sampled from a human donor who had recovered from COVID-19. The DNA reads TGTGCCAGCAGTGAAATCTTTAGGGACAGGGGGCGAGGAAACACTGAAGCTTTCTTT. Its protein is CASSEIFRDRGRGNTEAFF.